The T cell receptor (beta chain) described here comes from a study of PD-1 blockade in mismatch repair-deficient tumors. Study background: Patients had approximately 11 mismatch repair-deficient cancer types and were previously treated and progressing.

This clone was recorded a few times. Sequencing was performed with immunoSEQ multiplex PCR; in TCRdb, only in-frame clones are kept and a portion is missing. The sample records 90,000 to 120,000 clones, 82% being singletons. The germline V and J ends were trimmed by 0 bases and 6 bases, with 5 bases remaining between them. The CDR3 is 12 residues long. CDR1 and CDR2 (germline): SGDLS, YYNGEE. The sequence came from an adult with mismatch repair-deficient cancer. The starting material was peripheral blood, obtained about 33 weeks after starting pembrolizumab. J is TRBJ2-3 and V is TRBV9; TRBD2 might be the D (5 bases). This CDR3 reads CASSVAGDTQYF. The CDR3 DNA follows: TGTGCCAGCAGCGTAGCGGGGGATACGCAGTATTTT.